The TCR beta chain described here comes from a study of cytomegalovirus exposure and HLA in healthy donors. Trimming took 0 bases from V and 3 from J; bases not matched to a gene: 8. The V gene's germline CDR1 is LGHNA and CDR2 YNFKEQ. The CDR3 covers 17 residues. Use of 60 Vbeta and 13 Jbeta primers characterized the PCR. Profiling relied on immunoSEQ multiplex PCR, and the TCRdb table lists in-frame clones only, not all of them. The top ten hold around 0.33% of the sample, which has approximately 300,000 clones, about four fifths seen once. This TCR was sampled from a girl aged 2 to 10 in good health and CMV-seronegative. Specimen: PBMCs. J is TRBJ2-1 and V is TRBV4-2; 7 bases match TRBD2. The CDR3: CASSQDPRGSHYNEQFF. In nucleotides, the CDR3 is TGTGCCAGCAGCCAAGATCCACGCGGGAGCCACTACAATGAGCAGTTCTTC.